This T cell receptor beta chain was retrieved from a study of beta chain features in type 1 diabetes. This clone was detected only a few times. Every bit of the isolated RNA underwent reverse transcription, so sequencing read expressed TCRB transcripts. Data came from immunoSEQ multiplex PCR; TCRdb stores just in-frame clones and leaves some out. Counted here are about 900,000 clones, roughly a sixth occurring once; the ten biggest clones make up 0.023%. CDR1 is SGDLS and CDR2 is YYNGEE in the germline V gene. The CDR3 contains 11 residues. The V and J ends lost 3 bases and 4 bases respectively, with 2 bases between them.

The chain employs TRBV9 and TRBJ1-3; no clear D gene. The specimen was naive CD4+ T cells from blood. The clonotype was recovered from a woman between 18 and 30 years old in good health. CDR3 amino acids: CASSGGNTIYF. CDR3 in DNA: TGTGCCAGCAGCGGAGGAAACACCATATATTTT.